Presented here are 4 T cell receptor beta chains from one specimen sequenced in a study of beta chain features in type 1 diabetes. cDNA synthesis used the whole RNA isolate, giving expressed TCRB sequences. The method was immunoSEQ multiplex PCR; TCRdb's version includes in-frame clones alone and lacks a portion of them. The table shows fewer than 350,000 clones, with around 7.3% occurring only once. Material: central memory CD4+ T cells from blood. The origin of the receptors is a woman aged 18 to 35 in good health.

The V and J genes are TRBV30 and TRBJ1-3; perhaps TRBD1 as D (6 bases). V lost 6 bases to trimming and J lost 7 bases, with 25 bases between them. The CDR3 is 16 amino acids. From germline, CDR1 is GTSNPN and CDR2 SVGIG (reference sequence). DNA for the CDR3: TGTGCCTGCCACCCGCCGGGCAGGGGCTCGGGTAACACCATATATTTT. Amino acid sequence: CACHPPGRGSGNTIYF.

The chain recombines TRBV29-1 with TRBJ2-4, with 8 bases identical to TRBD1. In germline, CDR1 is SQVTM, CDR2 ANQGSEA. There are 12 residues in the CDR3. The ends lost 4 bases at V and 8 bases at J; junction bases unmatched: 4. CDR3 amino acids: CSVAIQGDIQYF. The CDR3 DNA follows: TGCAGCGTTGCCATACAGGGGGACATTCAGTACTTC.

The chain combines TRBV7-7 with TRBJ2-5, with D hard to call. The CDR3 consists of 15 residues. V lost 2 bases to trimming and J lost 3 bases, with 13 bases between them. CDR1 is SSHAT, CDR2 FNYEAQ, per germline (reference sequence). CDR3 protein: CASSLNLGAEETQYF. For the CDR3, the DNA is TGTGCCAGCAGCTTAAACTTGGGTGCGGAAGAGACCCAGTACTTC.

Comment on this clone: The CDR3 ends on some other residue instead of the conserved phenylalanine or tryptophan, so this is likely a read error. Because the CDR3's place on the DNA is in doubt, the DNA is left out and the CDR3 is given as listed by TCRdb. The chain employs TRBV7-5 and TRBJ2-3; the table assigns TRBD2, which was not confirmed against the DNA. TRBV7-5 is termed a pseudogene. The CDR3 is made up of 12 amino acids, end residues included. CDR3 region: CVRSLGGLASYP.